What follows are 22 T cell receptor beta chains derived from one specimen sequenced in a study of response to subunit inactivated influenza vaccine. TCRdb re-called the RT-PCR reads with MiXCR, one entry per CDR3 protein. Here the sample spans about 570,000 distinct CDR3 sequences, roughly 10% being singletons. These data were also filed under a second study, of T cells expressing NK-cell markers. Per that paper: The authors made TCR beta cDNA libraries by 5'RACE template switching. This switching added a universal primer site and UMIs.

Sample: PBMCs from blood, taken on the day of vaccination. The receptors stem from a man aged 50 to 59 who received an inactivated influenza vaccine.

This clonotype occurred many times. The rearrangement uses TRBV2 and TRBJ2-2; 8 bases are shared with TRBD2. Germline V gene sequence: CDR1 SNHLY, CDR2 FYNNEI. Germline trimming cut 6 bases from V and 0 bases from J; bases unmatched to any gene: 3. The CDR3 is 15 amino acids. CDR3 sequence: CASRKLAANTGELFF. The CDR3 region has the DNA TGTGCCAGCAGAAAACTAGCGGCGAACACCGGGGAGCTGTTTTTT. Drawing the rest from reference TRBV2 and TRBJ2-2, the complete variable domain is EPEVTQTPSHQVTQMGQEVILRCVPISNHLYFYWYRQILGQKVEFLVSFYNNEISEKSEIFDDQFSVERPDGSNFTLKIRSTKLEDSAMYFCASRKLAANTGELFFGEGSRLTVL.

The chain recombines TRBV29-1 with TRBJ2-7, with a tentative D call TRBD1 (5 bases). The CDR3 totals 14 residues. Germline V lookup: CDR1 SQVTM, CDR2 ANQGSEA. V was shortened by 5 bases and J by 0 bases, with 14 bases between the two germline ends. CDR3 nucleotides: TGCAGCGTTAAAGTCCACGACAGCTCCTACGAGCAGTACTTC. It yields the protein CSVKVHDSSYEQYF.

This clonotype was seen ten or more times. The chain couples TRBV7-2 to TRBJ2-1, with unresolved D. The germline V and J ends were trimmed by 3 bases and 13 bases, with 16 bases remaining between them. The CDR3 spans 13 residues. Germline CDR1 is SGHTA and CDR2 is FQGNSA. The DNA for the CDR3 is TGTGCCAGCAGCTTCGAAGGCAGCGCTGCTCAGTTCTTC. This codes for CASSFEGSAAQFF.

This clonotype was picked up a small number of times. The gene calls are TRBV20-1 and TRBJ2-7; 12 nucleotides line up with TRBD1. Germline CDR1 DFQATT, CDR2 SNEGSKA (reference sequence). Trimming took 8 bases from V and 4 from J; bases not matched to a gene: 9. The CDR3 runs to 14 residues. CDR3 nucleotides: TGCAGTACAACCGGGACAGGGGGCGTTTACGAGCAGTACTTC. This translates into CSTTGTGGVYEQYF.

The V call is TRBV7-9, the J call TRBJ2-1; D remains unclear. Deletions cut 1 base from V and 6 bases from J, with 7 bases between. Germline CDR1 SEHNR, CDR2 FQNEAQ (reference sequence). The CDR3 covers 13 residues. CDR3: CASSLGLVNEQFF. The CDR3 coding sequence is TGTGCCAGCAGCTTAGGACTTGTCAATGAGCAGTTCTTC.

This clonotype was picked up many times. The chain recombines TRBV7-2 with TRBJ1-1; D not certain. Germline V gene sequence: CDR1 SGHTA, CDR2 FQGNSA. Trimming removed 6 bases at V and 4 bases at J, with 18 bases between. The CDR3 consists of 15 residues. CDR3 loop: CASRSEQRFGTEAFF. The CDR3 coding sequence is TGTGCCAGCAGATCTGAACAAAGGTTTGGCACTGAAGCTTTCTTT.

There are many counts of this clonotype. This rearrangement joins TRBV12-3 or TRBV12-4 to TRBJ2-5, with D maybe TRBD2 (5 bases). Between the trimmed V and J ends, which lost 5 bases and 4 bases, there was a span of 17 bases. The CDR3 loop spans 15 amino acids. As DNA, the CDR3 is TGTGCCAGCAGTCGGGGAACGACCCGAGGAGAGACCCAGTACTTC. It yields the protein CASSRGTTRGETQYF.

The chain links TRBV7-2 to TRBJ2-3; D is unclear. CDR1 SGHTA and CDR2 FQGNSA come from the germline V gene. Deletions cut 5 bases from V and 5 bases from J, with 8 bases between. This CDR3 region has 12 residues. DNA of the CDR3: TGTGCCAGCAGCGATCCCCGAGATACGCAGTATTTT. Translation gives CASSDPRDTQYF.

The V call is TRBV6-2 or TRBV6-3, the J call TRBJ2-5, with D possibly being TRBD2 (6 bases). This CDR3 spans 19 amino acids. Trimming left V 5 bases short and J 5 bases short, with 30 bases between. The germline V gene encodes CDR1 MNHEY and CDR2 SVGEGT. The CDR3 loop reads CASSLGTGLGGGVGETQYF. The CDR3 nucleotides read TGTGCCAGCAGTCTGGGGACGGGACTGGGTGGTGGAGTAGGGGAGACCCAGTACTTC.

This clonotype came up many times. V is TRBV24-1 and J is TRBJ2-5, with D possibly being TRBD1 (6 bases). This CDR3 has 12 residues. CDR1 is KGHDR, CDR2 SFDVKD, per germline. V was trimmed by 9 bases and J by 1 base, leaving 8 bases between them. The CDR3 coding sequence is TGTGCCACCGGGGGCAGCCAAGAGACCCAGTACTTC. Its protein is CATGGSQETQYF.

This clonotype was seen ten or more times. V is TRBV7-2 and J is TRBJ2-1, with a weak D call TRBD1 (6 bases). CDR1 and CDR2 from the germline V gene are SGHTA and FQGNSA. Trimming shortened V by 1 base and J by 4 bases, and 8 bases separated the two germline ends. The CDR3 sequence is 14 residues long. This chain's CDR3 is CASSLDRVYNEQFF. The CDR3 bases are TGTGCCAGCAGCTTAGACAGGGTTTACAATGAGCAGTTCTTC.

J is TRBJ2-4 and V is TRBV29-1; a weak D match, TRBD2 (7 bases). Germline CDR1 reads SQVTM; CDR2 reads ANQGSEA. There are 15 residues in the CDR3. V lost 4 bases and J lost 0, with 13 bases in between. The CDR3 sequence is CSVGYGGPAKNIQYF. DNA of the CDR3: TGCAGCGTTGGGTACGGGGGGCCAGCCAAAAACATTCAGTACTTC. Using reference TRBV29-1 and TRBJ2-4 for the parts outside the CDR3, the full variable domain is SAVISQKPSRDICQRGTSLTIQCQVDSQVTMMFWYRQQPGQSLTLIATANQGSEATYESGFVIDKFPISRPNLTFSTLTVSNMSPEDSSIYLCSVGYGGPAKNIQYFGAGTRLSVL.

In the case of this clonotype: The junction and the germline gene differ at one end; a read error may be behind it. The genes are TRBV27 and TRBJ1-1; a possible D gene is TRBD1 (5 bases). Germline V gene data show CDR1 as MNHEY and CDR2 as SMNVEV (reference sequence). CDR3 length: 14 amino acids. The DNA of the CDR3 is TGTGCCACCCGGCAGGGTGTGTTGGGCACTGAAGCTCTCTTT. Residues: CATRQGVLGTEALF.

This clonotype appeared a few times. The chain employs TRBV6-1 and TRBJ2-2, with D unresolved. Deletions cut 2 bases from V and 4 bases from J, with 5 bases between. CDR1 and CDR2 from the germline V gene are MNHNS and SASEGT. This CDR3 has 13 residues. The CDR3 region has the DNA TGTGCCAGCAGTGAAATGGGCACCGGGGAGCTGTTTTTT. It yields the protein CASSEMGTGELFF.

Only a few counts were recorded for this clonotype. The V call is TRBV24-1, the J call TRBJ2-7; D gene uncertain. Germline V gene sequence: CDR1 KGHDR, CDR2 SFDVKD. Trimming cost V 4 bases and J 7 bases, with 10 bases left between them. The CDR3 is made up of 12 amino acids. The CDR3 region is CATSELGWEQYF. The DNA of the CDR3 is TGTGCCACCAGTGAATTGGGGTGGGAGCAGTACTTC.

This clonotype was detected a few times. The DNA for the CDR3 is TGTGCCAGCAGCAAAAGGGACTCGGGATCCGGCACGCAGTATTTT. This gives the protein CASSKRDSGSGTQYF. The rearrangement links TRBV3-1 to TRBJ2-3, with D tentatively TRBD2 (6 bases). V was clipped by 5 bases and J by 9 bases, with 21 bases between them. CDR3 length: 15 residues. Germline values: CDR1 LGHDT, CDR2 YNNKEL (reference sequence).

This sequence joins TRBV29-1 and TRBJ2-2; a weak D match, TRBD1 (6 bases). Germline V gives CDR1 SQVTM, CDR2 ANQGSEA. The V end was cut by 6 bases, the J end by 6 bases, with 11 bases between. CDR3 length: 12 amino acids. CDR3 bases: TGCAGCGTCTCCACAGGGTCCGGGGAGCTGTTTTTT. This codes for CSVSTGSGELFF.

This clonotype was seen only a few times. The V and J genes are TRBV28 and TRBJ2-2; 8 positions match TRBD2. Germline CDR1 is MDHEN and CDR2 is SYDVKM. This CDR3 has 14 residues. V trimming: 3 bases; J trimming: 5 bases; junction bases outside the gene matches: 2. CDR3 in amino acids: CASSFAGGTGELFF. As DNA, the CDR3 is TGTGCCAGCAGTTTCGCGGGAGGAACCGGGGAGCTGTTTTTT.

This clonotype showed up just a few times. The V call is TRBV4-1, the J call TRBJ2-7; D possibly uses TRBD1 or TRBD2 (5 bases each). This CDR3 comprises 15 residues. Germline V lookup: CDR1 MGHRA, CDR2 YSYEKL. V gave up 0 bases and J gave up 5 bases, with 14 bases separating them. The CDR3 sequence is CASSQDWGINNEQYF. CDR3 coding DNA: TGCGCCAGCAGCCAAGATTGGGGGATCAACAACGAGCAGTACTTC.

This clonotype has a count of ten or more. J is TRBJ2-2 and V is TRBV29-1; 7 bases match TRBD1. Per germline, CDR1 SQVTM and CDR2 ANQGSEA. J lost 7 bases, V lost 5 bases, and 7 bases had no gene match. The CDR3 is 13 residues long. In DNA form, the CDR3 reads TGCAGCGTTAGGCGACAGGGAGACGGGGAGCTGTTTTTT. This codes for CSVRRQGDGELFF.

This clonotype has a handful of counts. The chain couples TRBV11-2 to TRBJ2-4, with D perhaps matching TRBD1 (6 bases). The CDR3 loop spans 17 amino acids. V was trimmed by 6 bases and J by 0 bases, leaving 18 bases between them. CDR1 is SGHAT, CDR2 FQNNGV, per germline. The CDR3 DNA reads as TGTGCCAGCAGAGCTTATACAGGGTCAAAAGCCAAAAACATTCAGTACTTC. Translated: CASRAYTGSKAKNIQYF.

CDR3 sequence: CASSLTGLQPQHF. The CDR3 nucleotides read TGCGCCAGCAGCTTGACAGGGCTCCAGCCCCAGCATTTT. The rearrangement links TRBV5-1 to TRBJ1-5; a weak D match, TRBD1 (6 bases). Germline CDR1 is SGHRS and CDR2 is YFSETQ. V was trimmed by 1 base and J by 7 bases, leaving 9 bases between them. This CDR3 is 13 amino acids long.